The source of this TCR beta chain is a study of patients and donors after allogeneic stem cell transplantation. Unmatched junction bases numbered 5, after V lost 0 bases and J lost 3 bases. Germline V gene lookup returns CDR1 SGHRS and CDR2 YFSETQ. This CDR3 comprises 15 residues. TCRdb reprocessed the RT-PCR reads via MiXCR and lists one record per CDR3 protein. Among 90,000 to 130,000 distinct CDR3 sequences listed, approximately 40% were seen once. The gene calls are TRBV5-1 and TRBJ1-1; 7 positions agree with TRBD1. The receptor was isolated from a human donor who was either an allogeneic HSCT recipient or a stem cell or donor lymphocyte infusion donor (not recorded which). It is not recorded whose cells these are; they may come from a transplant donor. The sequenced sample consisted of blood, either unsorted or a sorted T cell fraction (not recorded which). Here the CDR3 DNA reads TGCGCCAGCAGCTTGGAGGGACAGACTTACACTGAAGCTTTCTTT. The encoded protein is CASSLEGQTYTEAFF.